A selection of T cell receptor beta chains follows, all from one sample in a study of T cell responses to AZD1222 COVID-19 vaccine. Clones were sequenced by immunoSEQ multiplex PCR, and TCRdb holds only the in-frame ones, with some missing. Seen here are about 80,000 clones, 70% to 90% observed once, and the top ten hold about 10%. Here the sequenced sample was peripheral blood, taken 28 days after the second AZD1222 dose. These receptors were obtained from an adult who received the AZD1222 COVID-19 vaccine. The CDR3 runs from the conserved cysteine through the conserved F or W. The D gene is left open where the match is weak. Clone size is shown for a subset of rows, as once, few, many or a class of expanded clone.

v_gene: TRBV18
abundance: -
j_gene: TRBJ1-4
d_gene: -
CDR3nt: TGTGCCAGCTCGCTTGACTCTGGGTTGAATGAAAAACTGTTTTTT
CDR3aa: CASSLDSGLNEKLFF

v_gene: TRBV5-6
abundance: -
j_gene: TRBJ1-4
d_gene: -
CDR3nt: TGTGCCAGCAGCTTGACAGGAGGGAATGAAAAACTGTTTTTT
CDR3aa: CASSLTGGNEKLFF

v_gene: TRBV18
abundance: once
j_gene: TRBJ2-3
d_gene: -
CDR3nt: TGTGCCAGCTCACTCGGACTAATAGTGAATACGCAGTATTTT
CDR3aa: CASSLGLIVNTQYF

v_gene: TRBV6-5
abundance: -
j_gene: TRBJ1-6
d_gene: -
CDR3nt: TGTGCCAGCAGTTCCCTAGGCGGGGGTTCACCCCTCCACTTT
CDR3aa: CASSSLGGGSPLHF

v_gene: TRBV27
abundance: -
j_gene: TRBJ2-1
d_gene: TRBD2
CDR3nt: TGTGCCAGCAGCCCCCGAAGAATTAGCGGGACTTTTCCCGCGGGTTCCTACAATGAGCAGTTCTTC
CDR3aa: CASSPRRISGTFPAGSYNEQFF

v_gene: TRBV5-1
abundance: -
j_gene: TRBJ2-2
d_gene: -
CDR3nt: TGCGCCAGCAGCTTTTCACAGGGAAGTAGTAACACCGGGGAGCTGTTTTTT
CDR3aa: CASSFSQGSSNTGELFF

v_gene: TRBV15
abundance: -
j_gene: TRBJ1-3
d_gene: -
CDR3nt: TGTGCCACCAGCAGAGAGGGAGGCTCTGGAAACACCATATATTTT
CDR3aa: CATSREGGSGNTIYF

v_gene: TRBV5-1
abundance: -
j_gene: TRBJ1-1
d_gene: -
CDR3nt: TGCGCCAGCAGCGGAATTCGGGGACTGAACACTGAAGCTTTCTTT
CDR3aa: CASSGIRGLNTEAFF

v_gene: TRBV28
abundance: -
j_gene: TRBJ1-5
d_gene: -
CDR3nt: TGTGCCAGCAGTTTACAGACGACGGGGGGAAAGTTTGAGTCCCAGCATTTT
CDR3aa: CASSLQTTGGKFESQHF

v_gene: TRBV7-9
abundance: -
j_gene: TRBJ1-2
d_gene: -
CDR3nt: TGTGCCAGCAGCCCGTCAGCGGGCGTTTATGGCTACACCTTC
CDR3aa: CASSPSAGVYGYTF

v_gene: TRBV5-1
abundance: -
j_gene: TRBJ2-3
d_gene: TRBD2
CDR3nt: TGCGCCAGCAGCTTGGCAAGTGTTAGCGGGGGCCAAGGTACGCAGTATTTT
CDR3aa: CASSLASVSGGQGTQYF

v_gene: TRBV15
abundance: -
j_gene: TRBJ2-7
d_gene: -
CDR3nt: TGTGCCACCAGCAGCCAGGGTTCCAGCGAGCAGTACTTC
CDR3aa: CATSSQGSSEQYF

v_gene: TRBV10-3
abundance: -
j_gene: TRBJ1-1
d_gene: -
CDR3nt: TGTGCCATCAGTGAGGAAGGACCCATCACTGAAGCTTTCTTT
CDR3aa: CAISEEGPITEAFF

v_gene: TRBV28
abundance: -
j_gene: TRBJ1-1
d_gene: TRBD1
CDR3nt: TGTGCCAGCAGCGAGACAGGGGGTGGCACTGAAGCTTTCTTT
CDR3aa: CASSETGGGTEAFF

v_gene: TRBV10-3
abundance: -
j_gene: TRBJ2-2
d_gene: -
CDR3nt: TGTGCCATCAACCAAGGGGAGGCTAACACCGGGGAGCTGTTTTTT
CDR3aa: CAINQGEANTGELFF

v_gene: TRBV19
abundance: -
j_gene: TRBJ2-1
d_gene: -
CDR3nt: TGTGCCAGATCCGACCTGGGGGAAACCTACAATGAGCAGTTCTTC
CDR3aa: CARSDLGETYNEQFF

v_gene: TRBV14
abundance: -
j_gene: TRBJ1-2
d_gene: TRBD1
CDR3nt: TGTGCCAGCAGCAGAGAGACAGGGGAATACTATGGCTACACCTTC
CDR3aa: CASSRETGEYYGYTF

v_gene: TRBV6-5
abundance: few
j_gene: TRBJ2-7
d_gene: -
CDR3nt: TGTGCCAGCGGGTCGGGCAGCTACGAGCAGTACTTC
CDR3aa: CASGSGSYEQYF

v_gene: TRBV28
abundance: -
j_gene: TRBJ2-3
d_gene: -
CDR3nt: TGTGCCAGCAGTTTATTAAGGCTAACAGATACGCAGTATTTT
CDR3aa: CASSLLRLTDTQYF

v_gene: TRBV5-6
abundance: -
j_gene: TRBJ2-4
d_gene: -
CDR3nt: TGTGCCAGCAGCTTGGAGGTCTCAGTAGGAGGCATGGTCAAAAACATTCAGTACTTC
CDR3aa: CASSLEVSVGGMVKNIQYF

v_gene: TRBV6-2/TRBV6-3
abundance: once
j_gene: TRBJ2-3
d_gene: -
CDR3nt: TGTGCCAGCAGTTACCTCGTGGCACCCACAGATACGCAGTATTTT
CDR3aa: CASSYLVAPTDTQYF